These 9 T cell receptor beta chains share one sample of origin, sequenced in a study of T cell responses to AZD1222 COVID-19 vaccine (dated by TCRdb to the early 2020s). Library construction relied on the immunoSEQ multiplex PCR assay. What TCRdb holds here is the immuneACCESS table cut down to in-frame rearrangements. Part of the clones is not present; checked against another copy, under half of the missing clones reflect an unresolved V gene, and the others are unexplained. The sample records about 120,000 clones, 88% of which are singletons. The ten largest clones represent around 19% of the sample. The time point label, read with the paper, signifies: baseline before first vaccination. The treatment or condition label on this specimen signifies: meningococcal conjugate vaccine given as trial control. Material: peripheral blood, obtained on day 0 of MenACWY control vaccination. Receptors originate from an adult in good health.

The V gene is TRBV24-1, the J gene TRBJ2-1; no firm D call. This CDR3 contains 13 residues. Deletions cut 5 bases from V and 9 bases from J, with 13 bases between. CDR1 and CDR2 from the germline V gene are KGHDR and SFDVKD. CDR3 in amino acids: CATSGYGLGEQFF. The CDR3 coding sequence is TGTGCCACCAGTGGCTATGGGCTAGGTGAGCAGTTCTTC.

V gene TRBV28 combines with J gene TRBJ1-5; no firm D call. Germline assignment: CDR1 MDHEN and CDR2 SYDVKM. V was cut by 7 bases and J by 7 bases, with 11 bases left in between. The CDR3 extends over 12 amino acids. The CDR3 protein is CASTDRSQPQHF. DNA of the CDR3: TGTGCCAGCACAGACCGCAGCCAGCCCCAGCATTTT.

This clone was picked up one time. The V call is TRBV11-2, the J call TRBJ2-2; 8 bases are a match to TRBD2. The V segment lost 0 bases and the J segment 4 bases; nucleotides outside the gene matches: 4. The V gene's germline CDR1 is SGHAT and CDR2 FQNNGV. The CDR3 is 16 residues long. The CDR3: CASSLEVSGTTGELFF. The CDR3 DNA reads TGTGCCAGCAGCTTAGAAGTTAGCGGGACCACCGGGGAGCTGTTTTTT.

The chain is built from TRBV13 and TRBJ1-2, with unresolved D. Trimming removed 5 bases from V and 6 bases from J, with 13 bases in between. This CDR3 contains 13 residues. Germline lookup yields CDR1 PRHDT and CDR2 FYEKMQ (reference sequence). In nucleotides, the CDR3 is TGTGCCAGCAGCACAACCCCCCTGGATGGCTACACCTTC. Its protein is CASSTTPLDGYTF.

The CDR3 region has the DNA TGCGCCAGCAGCTTGTACCGGGCGGGGGTGAATCAGCCCCAGCATTTT. Translating gives CASSLYRAGVNQPQHF. This chain connects TRBV5-1 to TRBJ1-5; TRBD1 might be the D (5 bases). V lost 1 base to trimming and J lost 4 bases, with 15 bases between them. Germline-derived CDR1 and CDR2 are SGHRS and YFSETQ. The CDR3 consists of 16 residues.

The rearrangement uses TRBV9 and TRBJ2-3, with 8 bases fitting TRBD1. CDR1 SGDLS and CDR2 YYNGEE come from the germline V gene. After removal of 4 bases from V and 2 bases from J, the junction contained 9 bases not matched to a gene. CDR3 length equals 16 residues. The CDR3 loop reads CASSPTQGAPTDTQYF. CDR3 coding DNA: TGTGCCAGCAGCCCCACCCAGGGGGCTCCCACAGATACGCAGTATTTT.

The CDR3 region has the DNA TGTGCCAGTAGTATTGTAGCGATTCTGGCCAATGAGCAGTTCTTC. Protein product: CASSIVAILANEQFF. The rearrangement uses TRBV19 and TRBJ2-1; D may be TRBD2 (5 bases). Germline CDR1 is LNHDA and CDR2 is SQIVND (reference sequence). V lost 3 bases to trimming and J lost 6 bases, with 15 bases between them. This CDR3 comprises 15 residues.

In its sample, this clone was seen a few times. This CDR3 reads CASSLGGGGTGLLGGYTF. In nucleotides, the CDR3 is TGTGCCAGCAGTTTGGGGGGGGGAGGGACAGGTCTACTAGGTGGCTACACCTTC. The rearrangement joins TRBV27 to TRBJ1-2; 8 bases match TRBD1. CDR3 size: 18 residues. V was clipped by 3 bases and J by 7 bases; unmatched bases: 19. Per the germline V gene, CDR1 is MNHEY and CDR2 is SMNVEV (reference sequence).

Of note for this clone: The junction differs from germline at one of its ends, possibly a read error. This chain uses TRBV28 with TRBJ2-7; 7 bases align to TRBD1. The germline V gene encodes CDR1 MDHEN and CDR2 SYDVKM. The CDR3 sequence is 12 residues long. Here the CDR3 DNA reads TGTGCCACACGACAGGGCTCCCACGAGCAGTACTTC. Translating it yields CATRQGSHEQYF.